Listed here are 30 T cell receptor beta chains from one sample, sequenced in a study of human T cells and chemical hapten exposure. Each CDR3 protein is one row after TCRdb ran MiXCR on the RACE reads. The sample contains fewer than 65,000 distinct CDR3 sequences, around a tenth of which appear only once. Time point of the sample: pre-sensitization, week 0. Treatment of the sample: therapeutic diphenylcyclopropenone sensitization with weekly scalp DPC. This sample comprised whole blood, obtained in connection with sensitization to the hapten diphenylcyclopropenone (DPC). Every receptor here comes from a woman aged 40 to 50 with alopecia areata. Some clones in this sample may be carry-over from other donors' samples.

The CDR3 DNA reads as TGCGCCAGCAGCTTGGATTCTTCAGGGGCGGGAGGCTACACCTTC. Translating it yields CASSLDSSGAGGYTF. This chain joins TRBV5-1 and TRBJ1-2, with D perhaps TRBD1 (6 bases). Germline CDR1 SGHRS, CDR2 YFSETQ. CDR3 size: 15 residues. V was cut by 0 bases and J by 8 bases, with 17 bases left in between.

V and J are TRBV12-3 or TRBV12-4 and TRBJ1-6; TRBD1 agrees at 9 bases. This CDR3 contains 14 residues. The V gene end was trimmed by 7 bases and the J gene end by 7 bases; junction bases not matched to a gene: 5. The CDR3 is CASKRTGVNSPLHF. CDR3 bases: TGTGCCAGCAAGAGGACAGGGGTAAATTCACCCCTCCACTTT.

This clonotype was seen ten or more times. The chain carries TRBV6-4 and TRBJ2-3; TRBD2 matches at 8 bases. V lost 0 bases to trimming and J lost 4 bases; unmatched junction nucleotides: 6. Germline V gene sequence: CDR1 MRHNA, CDR2 SNTAGT. The CDR3 spans 16 residues. CDR3 DNA sequence: TGTGCCAGCAGTGACTCGACGAGCGGGGGACCAGATACGCAGTATTTT. Amino acids: CASSDSTSGGPDTQYF.

This clonotype was recorded many times. The rearrangement links TRBV12-3 or TRBV12-4 to TRBJ1-6; D is uncertain. V was cut by 5 bases and J by 7 bases, with 9 bases left in between. The CDR3 runs 13 residues. CDR3 residues: CASSGSLNSPLHF. In nucleotides, the CDR3 is TGTGCCAGCAGTGGGAGTCTCAATTCACCCCTCCACTTT.

There are many counts of this clonotype. The chain joins TRBV2 to TRBJ2-1; the match to TRBD1 covers 9 bases. The CDR3 contains 13 residues. CDR1 and CDR2 from the germline V gene are SNHLY and FYNNEI. V was clipped by 8 bases and J by 8 bases; unmatched bases: 7. The CDR3 coding sequence is TGTGCCAGCGTAATCGGACAGGGGTATGAGCAGTTCTTC. Translated: CASVIGQGYEQFF.

This clonotype was detected many times. The chain combines TRBV7-9 with TRBJ1-2, with D possibly matching TRBD1 (5 bases). This CDR3 region has 14 residues. V was trimmed by 7 bases and J by 5 bases, leaving 17 bases between them. Germline CDR1 reads SEHNR; CDR2 reads FQNEAQ (reference sequence). In DNA form, the CDR3 reads TGTGCCAGCACCCCCGTGCAGGGAAGATATGGCTACACCTTC. This gives the protein CASTPVQGRYGYTF.

This clonotype appeared many times. The chain has TRBV30 and TRBJ2-7, with D tentatively TRBD2 (5 bases). V dropped 4 bases and J dropped 12 bases, with 22 bases sitting between them. Germline assignment: CDR1 GTSNPN and CDR2 SVGIG (reference sequence). The CDR3 contains 13 residues. The CDR3: CAWTPGNSLRSYF. The CDR3 DNA follows: TGTGCCTGGACACCGGGAAACTCTCTTCGATCGTACTTC.

At least ten counts were recorded for this clonotype. The rearrangement uses TRBV6-2 or TRBV6-3 and TRBJ2-1; D remains unclear. The CDR3 is made up of 14 amino acids. From germline, CDR1 is MNHEY and CDR2 SVGEGT. The V end was cut by 0 bases, the J end by 4 bases, with 7 bases between. DNA of the CDR3: TGTGCCAGCAGTTACTCTCCGGAATACAATGAGCAGTTCTTC. This sequence encodes CASSYSPEYNEQFF.

V and J are TRBV4-1 and TRBJ1-4; D remains unclear. Germline V gene lookup returns CDR1 MGHRA and CDR2 YSYEKL. V was trimmed by 6 bases and J by 7 bases, leaving 15 bases between them. The CDR3 length is 14 residues. The CDR3 sequence: CASSPTVLSEKLFF. CDR3 DNA: TGCGCCAGCAGTCCAACCGTTCTAAGTGAAAAACTGTTTTTT.

The CDR3 region is CASSQTRTGWSGGGNEQFF. Written as DNA, the CDR3 is TGTGCCAGCAGCCAAACCAGGACAGGATGGAGTGGGGGAGGAAATGAGCAGTTCTTC. The chain combines TRBV3-1 with TRBJ2-1; D is perhaps TRBD1 (7 bases). Germline-derived CDR1 and CDR2 are LGHDT and YNNKEL (reference sequence). The CDR3 runs to 19 residues. Between the trimmed V and J ends, which lost 2 bases and 7 bases, there was a span of 27 bases.

The chain uses TRBV29-1 and TRBJ1-2, with 8 bases identical to TRBD1. The V gene end was trimmed by 5 bases and the J gene end by 5 bases; junction bases not matched to a gene: 7. This CDR3 contains 13 residues. Germline CDR1 and CDR2: SQVTM and ANQGSEA. The CDR3 region is CSVPTGAGYGYTF. CDR3 bases: TGCAGCGTTCCGACAGGGGCGGGATATGGCTACACCTTC. The entire variable domain, with the rest obtained from reference TRBV29-1 and TRBJ1-2, is as follows: SAVISQKPSRDICQRGTSLTIQCQVDSQVTMMFWYRQQPGQSLTLIATANQGSEATYESGFVIDKFPISRPNLTFSTLTVSNMSPEDSSIYLCSVPTGAGYGYTFGSGTRLTVV.

This clonotype was counted ten times or more. The rearrangement joins TRBV5-1 to TRBJ2-1; D is undetermined. V was trimmed by 1 base and J by 2 bases, leaving 10 bases between them. This CDR3 has 15 residues. The germline CDR1 and CDR2 sequences are SGHRS and YFSETQ. DNA of the CDR3: TGCGCCAGCAGCTTGCGAACGGACGCCTACAATGAGCAGTTCTTC. Translating it yields CASSLRTDAYNEQFF. The complete variable domain, with remaining parts taken from reference TRBV5-1 and TRBJ2-1, reads KAGVTQTPRYLIKTRGQQVTLSCSPISGHRSVSWYQQTPGQGLQFLFEYFSETQRNKGNFPGRFSGRQFSNSRSEMNVSTLELGDSALYLCASSLRTDAYNEQFFGPGTRLTVL.

As concerns this clonotype: With a much larger clone just one base away, this may be a read error. The chain is built from TRBV28 and TRBJ2-3; no clear D gene. This CDR3 has 16 residues. Between the trimmed V and J ends, which lost 2 bases and 0 bases, there was a span of 12 bases. Germline values: CDR1 MDHEN, CDR2 SYDVKM. The CDR3 DNA reads TGTGCCAGCAGTTTACCCAAGAACCCGAGCACAGATACGCAGTATTTT. Translation: CASSLPKNPSTDTQYF.

This chain's CDR3 is CASSQLAGGPGTGELFF. The CDR3 DNA is TGTGCCAGCAGCCAACTAGCGGGGGGGCCTGGCACCGGGGAGCTGTTTTTT. The chain joins TRBV3-1 to TRBJ2-2, with TRBD2 identical over 12 bases. This CDR3 contains 17 residues. Germline CDR1 LGHDT, CDR2 YNNKEL (reference sequence). The V gene end was trimmed by 2 bases and the J gene end by 4 bases; junction bases not matched to a gene: 5.

This clonotype was seen repeatedly, ten times or more. V gene TRBV28 combines with J gene TRBJ1-4; no clear D gene. Germline-derived CDR1 and CDR2 are MDHEN and SYDVKM. The ends were cut back, 4 bases at V and 6 bases at J, with 9 bases in the middle. The CDR3 consists of 13 residues. The chain's CDR3 is CASSYRNYEKLFF. The CDR3 DNA reads TGTGCCAGCAGTTACCGCAATTATGAAAAACTGTTTTTT.

In its sample, this clonotype was seen many times. The chain employs TRBV4-3 and TRBJ2-3, with TRBD2 matching over 11 bases. The V and J ends lost 5 bases and 4 bases, in that order; junction bases with no gene match: 8. The CDR3 sequence is 16 residues long. The germline V gene has CDR1 LGHNA and CDR2 YSLEER. In DNA form, the CDR3 reads TGCGCCAGCAGCATCAATCTAGCGGGGGGAGCAGATACGCAGTATTTT. It encodes CASSINLAGGADTQYF.

This clonotype was seen many times. The chain recombines TRBV10-2 with TRBJ1-1, with D unresolved. The length of the CDR3 is 15 residues. Trimming left V 0 bases short and J 4 bases short, with 12 bases between. Looked up from germline, CDR1 is WSHSY and CDR2 is SAAADI. CDR3 bases: TGCGCCAGCAGTGAGTCTTTGGTTTGGGGCACTGAAGCTTTCTTT. Protein product: CASSESLVWGTEAFF.

This clonotype has more than one count but fewer than ten. The genes are TRBV4-1 and TRBJ1-2; weak D call: TRBD1 (5 bases). Trimming cost V 0 bases and J 4 bases, with 9 bases left between them. Germline V lookup: CDR1 MGHRA, CDR2 YSYEKL. CDR3 size: 14 residues. The CDR3 loop reads CASSQEGRGYGYTF. Here the CDR3 DNA reads TGCGCCAGCAGCCAAGAGGGTAGGGGCTATGGCTACACCTTC.

Only a few counts were recorded for this clonotype. One end of the junction varies from germline; a read error may be responsible. The chain links TRBV7-9 to TRBJ2-5, with TRBD1 matching over 7 bases. The CDR3 covers 17 residues. Germline V CDR1 and CDR2: SEHNR, FQNEAQ (reference sequence). As DNA, the CDR3 is TGTGTCAGCAGCTCGCTAAGCGACAGGGAAATGCGAGAGACCCAGTACTTC. This gives the protein CVSSSLSDREMRETQYF.

This clonotype has just one count. It may be a read error: a sequence one base away is much more abundant. The V and J genes are TRBV12-3 or TRBV12-4 and TRBJ2-2; D gene unclear. CDR3 length equals 13 residues. CDR3 bases: TGTGCCGGCAGTTTCCAGAACACCGGGGAGCTGTTTTTT. It translates to CAGSFQNTGELFF.

This clonotype was seen a handful of times. The chain has TRBV5-1 and TRBJ2-2; no definite D call. The CDR3 totals 14 residues. Germline lookup yields CDR1 SGHRS and CDR2 YFSETQ. V shed 2 bases and J shed 2 bases, with 7 bases lying between them. The CDR3 bases are TGCGCCAGCAGCTTAGATGGAAACACCGGGGAGCTGTTTTTT. Residues: CASSLDGNTGELFF. Looking up the rest from reference TRBV5-1 and TRBJ2-2 gives the full variable domain: KAGVTQTPRYLIKTRGQQVTLSCSPISGHRSVSWYQQTPGQGLQFLFEYFSETQRNKGNFPGRFSGRQFSNSRSEMNVSTLELGDSALYLCASSLDGNTGELFFGEGSRLTVL.

The chain is built from TRBV20-1 and TRBJ1-1; D possibly corresponds to TRBD1 (5 bases). The length of the CDR3 is 12 residues. Germline V gene sequence: CDR1 DFQATT, CDR2 SNEGSKA (reference sequence). V was pared by 6 bases and J by 8 bases, with 16 bases between. This chain's CDR3 is CSAEGNRTEAFF. The CDR3 bases are TGCAGTGCCGAGGGGAACCGCACCGAAGCTTTCTTT.

This clonotype was recorded at least ten times. The chain has TRBV6-2 or TRBV6-3 and TRBJ2-7; TRBD1 is a possible D gene (5 bases). Trimming pared 2 bases from V and 1 base from J, leaving 9 bases between. This CDR3 spans 14 amino acids. Germline CDR1 and CDR2: MNHEY and SVGEGT. CDR3 loop: CASSYGASSYEQYF. CDR3 DNA sequence: TGTGCCAGCAGTTACGGGGCATCGTCCTACGAGCAGTACTTC.

V usage is TRBV6-2 or TRBV6-3 and J usage is TRBJ2-1, with D perhaps being TRBD1 or TRBD2 (6 bases each). There are 17 residues in the CDR3. CDR1 MNHEY and CDR2 SVGEGT come from the germline V gene. CDR3 sequence reads: CVTISQRGVSLYNEQFF. In DNA, the CDR3 is TGTGTCACCATTTCCCAGAGGGGGGTCTCGCTCTACAATGAGCAGTTCTTC.

This clonotype has just a few counts. The genes are TRBV12-3 or TRBV12-4 and TRBJ2-5; the D is unclear. This CDR3 comprises 14 residues. V gave up 7 bases and J gave up 3 bases, with 15 bases separating them. The CDR3 is CASTTLAREETQYF. Here the CDR3 DNA reads TGTGCCAGCACCACTCTGGCGCGAGAAGAGACCCAGTACTTC.

This clonotype was observed a few times. The chain links TRBV28 to TRBJ2-1; TRBD1 agrees at 7 bases. The V segment lost 7 bases and the J segment 0 bases; nucleotides outside the gene matches: 6. Germline CDR1 is MDHEN and CDR2 is SYDVKM. The CDR3 loop spans 15 amino acids. CDR3 sequence: CASNQQGSSYNEQFF. CDR3 in DNA: TGTGCCAGCAACCAACAGGGGAGCTCCTACAATGAGCAGTTCTTC.

The chain uses TRBV27 and TRBJ1-2; 7 bases align to TRBD1. Trimming removed 4 bases from V and 5 bases from J; junction bases left unmatched: 4. Germline V gene lookup returns CDR1 MNHEY and CDR2 SMNVEV (reference sequence). This CDR3 has 13 amino acids. DNA of the CDR3: TGTGCCAGCAGTTCGGACAGGCTTTATGGCTACACCTTC. The encoded protein is CASSSDRLYGYTF.

This clonotype was seen repeatedly, ten times or more. CDR3 sequence: CASSLGKDTEAFF. For the CDR3, the DNA is TGTGCCAGCAGCTTAGGGAAGGACACTGAAGCTTTCTTT. The chain couples TRBV7-8 to TRBJ1-1; D is ambiguous. CDR1 is SGHVS and CDR2 is FQNEAQ in the germline V gene. V was clipped by 1 base and J by 3 bases, with 6 bases between them. The CDR3 spans 13 residues.

This clonotype was observed at least ten times. The CDR3 coding sequence is TGTGCCAGCAGTCCCGTCCACCTCTACGAGCAGTACTTC. The encoded protein is CASSPVHLYEQYF. The chain employs TRBV28 and TRBJ2-7; D remains unclear. CDR1 and CDR2 from the germline V gene are MDHEN and SYDVKM. The CDR3 is 13 residues long. Trimming stripped 5 bases from V and 3 bases from J, with 11 bases between.

This clonotype was counted many times. The chain is built from TRBV14 and TRBJ2-1; no clear D. Germline CDR1 is SGHDN and CDR2 is FVKESK. Trimming removed 4 bases from V and 3 bases from J, with 10 bases in between. The CDR3 is 14 residues long. CDR3 bases: TGTGCCAGCAGCCGTGCTGGGCTCTACAATGAGCAGTTCTTC. Its translation: CASSRAGLYNEQFF.